The subject of this entry is one T cell receptor (beta chain). What it recognizes is unknown. From the 5' RACE reads, TCRdb called clonotypes with MiXCR, one entry per CDR3 protein. The sample comprises roughly 6,000 distinct CDR3 sequences, 59% of which are singletons, and over 4% rests with the top ten. Broader study findings: Tumor-infiltrating Treg TCR alpha and beta sequences overlapped most with tumor naive CD4+ T cells, then blood naive.

This receptor was taken from a female donor with breast cancer. Sequencing used tumor-infiltrating memory CD4+ T cells sorted from the breast tumor. Stated subset: memory CD4+ T cells, CD4+CD45RO+CD25-.

CDR3 nucleotide sequence: TGCAGTGTCATTCCAGCCGCACAGGCCTACGAGCAGTACTTC. This encodes CSVIPAAQAYEQYF. This sequence joins TRBV20-1 and TRBJ2-7; a possible D gene is TRBD1 (5 bases). This CDR3 is 14 amino acids long. Germline assignment: CDR1 DFQATT and CDR2 SNEGSKA (reference sequence). Trimming shortened V by 7 bases and J by 2 bases, and 18 bases separated the two germline ends.